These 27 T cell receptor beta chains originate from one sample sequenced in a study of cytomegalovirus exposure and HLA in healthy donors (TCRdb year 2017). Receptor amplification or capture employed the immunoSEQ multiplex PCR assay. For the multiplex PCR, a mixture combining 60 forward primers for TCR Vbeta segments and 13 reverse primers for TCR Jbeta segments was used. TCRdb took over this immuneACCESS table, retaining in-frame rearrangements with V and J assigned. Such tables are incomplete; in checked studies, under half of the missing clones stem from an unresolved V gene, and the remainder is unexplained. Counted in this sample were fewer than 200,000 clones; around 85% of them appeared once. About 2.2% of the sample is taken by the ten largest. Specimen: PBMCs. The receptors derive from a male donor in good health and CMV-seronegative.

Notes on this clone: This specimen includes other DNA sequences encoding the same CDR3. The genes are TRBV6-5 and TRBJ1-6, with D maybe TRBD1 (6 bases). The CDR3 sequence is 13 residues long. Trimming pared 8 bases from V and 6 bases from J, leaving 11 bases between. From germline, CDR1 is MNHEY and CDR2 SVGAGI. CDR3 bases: TGTGCCAGCTCACGGACAGTTAATTCACCCCTCCACTTT. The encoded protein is CASSRTVNSPLHF.

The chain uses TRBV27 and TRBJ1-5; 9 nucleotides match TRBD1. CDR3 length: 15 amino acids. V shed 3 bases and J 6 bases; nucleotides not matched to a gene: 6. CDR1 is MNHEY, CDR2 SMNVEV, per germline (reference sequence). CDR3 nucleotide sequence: TGTGCCAGCAGTTTTCAGACAGGGGGGGGTCAGCCCCAGCATTTT. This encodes CASSFQTGGGQPQHF.

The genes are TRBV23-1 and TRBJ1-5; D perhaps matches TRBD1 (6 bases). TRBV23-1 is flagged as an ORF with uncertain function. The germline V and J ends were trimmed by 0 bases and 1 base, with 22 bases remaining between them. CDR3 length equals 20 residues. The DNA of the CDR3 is TGCGCCAGCAGTCAATCTATTCGGGGGGCTACTCCCATAAGCAATCAGCCCCAGCATTTT. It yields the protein CASSQSIRGATPISNQPQHF.

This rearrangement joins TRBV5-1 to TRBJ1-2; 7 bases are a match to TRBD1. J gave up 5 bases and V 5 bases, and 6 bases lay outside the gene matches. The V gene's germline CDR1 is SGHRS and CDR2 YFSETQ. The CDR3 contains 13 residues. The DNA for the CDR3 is TGCGCCAGCAGAGCTACAGGGGTGTATGGCTACACCTTC. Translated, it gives CASRATGVYGYTF.

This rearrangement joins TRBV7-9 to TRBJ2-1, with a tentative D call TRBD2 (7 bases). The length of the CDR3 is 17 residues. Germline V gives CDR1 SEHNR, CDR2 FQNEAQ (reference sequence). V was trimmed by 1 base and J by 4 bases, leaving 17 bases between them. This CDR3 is CASSLVMWGGAYNEQFF. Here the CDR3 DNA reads TGTGCCAGCAGCTTAGTCATGTGGGGGGGGGCTTACAATGAGCAGTTCTTC.

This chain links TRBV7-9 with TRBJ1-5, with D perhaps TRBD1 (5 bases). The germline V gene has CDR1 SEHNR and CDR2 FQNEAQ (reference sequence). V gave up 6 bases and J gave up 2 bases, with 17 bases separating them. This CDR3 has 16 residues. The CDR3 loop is CASSPGTIRGNQPQHF. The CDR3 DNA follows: TGTGCCAGCAGTCCCGGGACTATTAGGGGCAATCAGCCCCAGCATTTT.

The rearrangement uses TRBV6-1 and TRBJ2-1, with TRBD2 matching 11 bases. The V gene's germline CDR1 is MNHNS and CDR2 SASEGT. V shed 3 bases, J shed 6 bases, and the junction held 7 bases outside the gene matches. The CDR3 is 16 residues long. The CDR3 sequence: CASSDGRLAGFNEQFF. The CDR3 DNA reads TGTGCCAGCAGTGACGGTAGACTAGCGGGGTTCAATGAGCAGTTCTTC.

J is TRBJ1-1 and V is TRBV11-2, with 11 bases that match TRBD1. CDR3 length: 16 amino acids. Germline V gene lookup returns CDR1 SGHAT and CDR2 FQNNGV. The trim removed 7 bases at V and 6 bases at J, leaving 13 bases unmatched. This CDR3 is CASNPGHGQGAPEAFF. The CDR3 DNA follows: TGTGCCAGCAACCCGGGTCACGGACAGGGGGCTCCTGAAGCTTTCTTT.

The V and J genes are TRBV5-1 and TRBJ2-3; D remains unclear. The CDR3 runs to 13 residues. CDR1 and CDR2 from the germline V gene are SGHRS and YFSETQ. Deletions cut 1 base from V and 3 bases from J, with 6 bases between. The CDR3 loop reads CASSLSRTDTQYF. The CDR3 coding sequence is TGCGCCAGCAGCTTGTCGCGGACAGATACGCAGTATTTT.

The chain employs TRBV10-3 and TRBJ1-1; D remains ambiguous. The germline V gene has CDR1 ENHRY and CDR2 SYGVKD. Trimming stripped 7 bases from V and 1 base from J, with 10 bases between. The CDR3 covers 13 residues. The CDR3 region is CAIIAPGNTEAFF. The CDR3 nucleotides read TGTGCCATCATAGCCCCGGGGAACACTGAAGCTTTCTTT.

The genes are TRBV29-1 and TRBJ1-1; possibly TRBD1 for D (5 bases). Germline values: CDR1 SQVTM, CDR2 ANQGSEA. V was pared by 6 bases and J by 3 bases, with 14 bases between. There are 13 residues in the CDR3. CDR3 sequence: CSVGQGRDTEAFF. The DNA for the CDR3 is TGCAGCGTGGGGCAGGGTCGGGACACTGAAGCTTTCTTT.

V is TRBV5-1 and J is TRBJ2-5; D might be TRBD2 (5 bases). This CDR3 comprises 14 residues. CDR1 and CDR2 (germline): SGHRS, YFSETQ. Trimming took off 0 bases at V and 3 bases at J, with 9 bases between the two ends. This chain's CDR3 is CASSLVRSEETQYF. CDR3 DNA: TGCGCCAGCAGCTTGGTGCGTAGCGAAGAGACCCAGTACTTC.

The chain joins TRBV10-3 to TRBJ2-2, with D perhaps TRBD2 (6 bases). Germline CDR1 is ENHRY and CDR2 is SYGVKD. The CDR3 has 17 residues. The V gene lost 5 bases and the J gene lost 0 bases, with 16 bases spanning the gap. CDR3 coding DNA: TGTGCCATCAGTTCTGCGGGGCCCCACGCGAACACCGGGGAGCTGTTTTTT. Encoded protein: CAISSAGPHANTGELFF.

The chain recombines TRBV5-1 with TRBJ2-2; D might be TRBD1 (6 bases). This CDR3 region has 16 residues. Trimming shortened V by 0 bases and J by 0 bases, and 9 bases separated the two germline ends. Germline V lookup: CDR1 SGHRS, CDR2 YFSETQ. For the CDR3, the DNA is TGCGCCAGCAGCTTGGCTCAGGGGTCGAACACCGGGGAGCTGTTTTTT. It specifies CASSLAQGSNTGELFF.

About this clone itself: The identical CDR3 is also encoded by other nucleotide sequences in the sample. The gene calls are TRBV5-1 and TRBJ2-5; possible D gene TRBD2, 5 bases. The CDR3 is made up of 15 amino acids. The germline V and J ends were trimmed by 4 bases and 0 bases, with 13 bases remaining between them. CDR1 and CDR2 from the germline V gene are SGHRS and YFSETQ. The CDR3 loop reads CASSRITDYQETQYF. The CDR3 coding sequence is TGCGCCAGCAGCCGAATTACGGACTACCAAGAGACCCAGTACTTC.

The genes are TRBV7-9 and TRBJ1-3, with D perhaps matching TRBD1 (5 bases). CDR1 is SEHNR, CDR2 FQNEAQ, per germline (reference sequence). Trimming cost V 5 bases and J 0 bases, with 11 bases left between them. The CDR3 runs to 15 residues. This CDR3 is CASSPPGGSGNTIYF. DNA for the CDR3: TGTGCCAGCAGCCCCCCGGGGGGCTCTGGAAACACCATATATTTT. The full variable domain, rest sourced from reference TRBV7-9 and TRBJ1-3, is DTGVSQNPRHKITKRGQNVTFRCDPISEHNRLYWYRQTLGQGPEFLTYFQNEAQLEKSRLLSDRFSAERPKGSFSTLEIQRTEQGDSAMYLCASSPPGGSGNTIYFGEGSWLTVV.

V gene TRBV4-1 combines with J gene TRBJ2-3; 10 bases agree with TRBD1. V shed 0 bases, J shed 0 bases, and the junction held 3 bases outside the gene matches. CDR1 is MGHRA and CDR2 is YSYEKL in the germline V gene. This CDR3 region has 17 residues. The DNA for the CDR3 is TGCGCCAGCAGCCAAGATCGGACAGGGGGAAGCACAGATACGCAGTATTTT. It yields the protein CASSQDRTGGSTDTQYF.

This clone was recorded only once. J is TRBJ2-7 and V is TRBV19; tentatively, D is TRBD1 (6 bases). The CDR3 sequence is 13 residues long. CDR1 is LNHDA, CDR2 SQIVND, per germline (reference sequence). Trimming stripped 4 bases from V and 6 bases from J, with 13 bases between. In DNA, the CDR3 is TGTGCCAGTAGTACCGACTTAGGGGGCGAGCAGTACTTC. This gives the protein CASSTDLGGEQYF.

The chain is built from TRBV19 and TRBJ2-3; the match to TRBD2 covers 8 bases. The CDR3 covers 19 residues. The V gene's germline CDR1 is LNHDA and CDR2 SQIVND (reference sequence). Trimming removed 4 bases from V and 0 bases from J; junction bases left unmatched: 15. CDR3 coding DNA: TGTGCCAGTAGTACCCTCACGACCATTATAGCGGGAAGCACAGATACGCAGTATTTT. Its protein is CASSTLTTIIAGSTDTQYF.

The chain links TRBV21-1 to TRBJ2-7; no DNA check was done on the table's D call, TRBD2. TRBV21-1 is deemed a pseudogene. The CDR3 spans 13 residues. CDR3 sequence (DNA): TGTGCCAGCAGCAAAGTCTACGGCTACGAGCAGTACTTC. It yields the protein CASSKVYGYEQYF.

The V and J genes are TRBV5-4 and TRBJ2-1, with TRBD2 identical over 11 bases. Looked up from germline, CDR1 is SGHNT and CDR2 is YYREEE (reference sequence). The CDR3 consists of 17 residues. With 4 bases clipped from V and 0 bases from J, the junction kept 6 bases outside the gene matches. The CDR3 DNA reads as TGTGCCAGCAGCCCTCGACTAGCGGGAAACTCCTACAATGAGCAGTTCTTC. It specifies CASSPRLAGNSYNEQFF.

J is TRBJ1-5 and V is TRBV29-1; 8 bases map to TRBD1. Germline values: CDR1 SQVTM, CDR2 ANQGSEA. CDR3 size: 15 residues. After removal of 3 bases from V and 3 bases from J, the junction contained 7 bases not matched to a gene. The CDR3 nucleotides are TGCAGCGTTGAGCAGACAGGGGAGCCCAATCAGCCCCAGCATTTT. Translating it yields CSVEQTGEPNQPQHF.

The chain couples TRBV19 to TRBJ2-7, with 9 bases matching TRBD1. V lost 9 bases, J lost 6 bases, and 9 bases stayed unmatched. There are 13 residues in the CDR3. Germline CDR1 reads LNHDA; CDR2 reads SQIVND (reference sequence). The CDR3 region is CASRQGEVSEQYF. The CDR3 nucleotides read TGTGCCAGCCGACAGGGGGAAGTGTCCGAGCAGTACTTC.

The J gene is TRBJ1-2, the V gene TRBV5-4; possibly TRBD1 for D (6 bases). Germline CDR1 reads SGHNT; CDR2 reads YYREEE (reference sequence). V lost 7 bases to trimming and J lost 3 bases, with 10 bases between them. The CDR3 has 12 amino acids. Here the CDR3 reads CASGGLDYGYTF. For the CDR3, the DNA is TGTGCCAGCGGGGGCTTGGACTATGGCTACACCTTC. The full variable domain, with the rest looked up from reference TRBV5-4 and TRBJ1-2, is ETGVTQSPTHLIKTRGQQVTLRCSSQSGHNTVSWYQQALGQGPQFIFQYYREEENGRGNFPPRFSGLQFPNYSSELNVNALELDDSALYLCASGGLDYGYTFGSGTRLTVV.

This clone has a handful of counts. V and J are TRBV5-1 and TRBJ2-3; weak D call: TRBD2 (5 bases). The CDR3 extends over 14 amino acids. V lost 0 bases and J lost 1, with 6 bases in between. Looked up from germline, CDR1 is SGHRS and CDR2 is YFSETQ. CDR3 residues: CASSLGTRTDTQYF. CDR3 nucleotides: TGCGCCAGCAGCTTGGGGACTCGCACAGATACGCAGTATTTT.

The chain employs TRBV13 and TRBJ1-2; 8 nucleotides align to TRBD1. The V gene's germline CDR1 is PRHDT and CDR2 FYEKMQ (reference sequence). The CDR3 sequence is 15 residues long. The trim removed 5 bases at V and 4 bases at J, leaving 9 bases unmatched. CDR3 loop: CASSITGTGFYGYTF. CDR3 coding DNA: TGTGCCAGCAGCATTACCGGGACAGGATTCTATGGCTACACCTTC.

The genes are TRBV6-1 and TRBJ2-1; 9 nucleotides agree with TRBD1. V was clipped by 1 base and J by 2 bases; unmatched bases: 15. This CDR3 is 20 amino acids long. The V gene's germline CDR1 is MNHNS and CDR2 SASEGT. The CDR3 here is CASSEDRKPKDRGTYNEQFF. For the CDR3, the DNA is TGTGCCAGCAGTGAAGATCGAAAGCCGAAGGACAGGGGTACCTACAATGAGCAGTTCTTC.